The 10 T cell receptor beta chains listed next were all sequenced from one sample in a study of cytomegalovirus exposure and HLA in healthy donors. The assay was immunoSEQ multiplex PCR, and TCRdb's table has in-frame clones only and misses some. The sample has approximately 150,000 clones; 91% are singletons. Sequenced sample: PBMCs. Receptors were obtained from a young woman in good health and CMV-seropositive.

This chain links TRBV7-6 with TRBJ2-7; D may be TRBD1 (6 bases). CDR1 and CDR2 (germline): SGHVS, FNYEAQ. Trimming removed 5 bases from V and 5 bases from J, with 19 bases in between. CDR3 length equals 15 residues. The CDR3 sequence is CASSPGAGASHEQYF. The CDR3, as DNA: TGTGCCAGCAGCCCAGGGGCAGGGGCAAGCCACGAGCAGTACTTC.

Here the CDR3 DNA reads TGTGCCAGCAGCTCCAAACTAGCGGGAGTGGACAATGAGCAGTTCTTC. Translated: CASSSKLAGVDNEQFF. The gene calls are TRBV11-2 and TRBJ2-1; TRBD2 matches 11 bases. The CDR3 extends over 16 amino acids. J lost 5 bases, V lost 4 bases, and 7 bases had no gene match. CDR1 and CDR2 from the germline V gene are SGHAT and FQNNGV.

The V and J genes are TRBV5-5 and TRBJ1-2; 7 nucleotides match TRBD1. CDR1 SGHKS and CDR2 YYEKEE come from the germline V gene (reference sequence). This CDR3 has 14 residues. V shed 4 bases and J 2 bases; nucleotides not matched to a gene: 5. The CDR3 nucleotides are TGTGCCAGCAGCCCTGCGACAGGGAACTATGGCTACACCTTC. Its protein is CASSPATGNYGYTF.

The chain recombines TRBV18 with TRBJ2-2, with D maybe TRBD2 (5 bases). CDR1 is KGHSH, CDR2 LQKENI, per germline. With 2 bases removed from V and 6 bases from J, the gap between germline ends came to 13 bases. The CDR3 consists of 15 residues. The chain's CDR3 is CASSPGFNGAGELFF. CDR3 DNA: TGTGCCAGCTCACCAGGATTTAACGGGGCCGGGGAGCTGTTTTTT.

V is TRBV12-5 and J is TRBJ2-7; 7 nucleotides align to TRBD2. This CDR3 is 16 amino acids long. Germline V CDR1 and CDR2: LGHNT, FRNRAP. V gave up 0 bases and J gave up 5 bases; unmatched junction bases: 10. CDR3 sequence reads: CASGLVLGGTPNEQYF. In DNA, the CDR3 is TGTGCTAGTGGTTTGGTACTGGGAGGGACGCCCAACGAGCAGTACTTC.

This sequence joins TRBV29-1 and TRBJ1-2; D gene unclear. In germline, CDR1 is SQVTM, CDR2 ANQGSEA. The CDR3 length is 17 residues. Trimming removed 1 base at V and 0 bases at J, with 18 bases between. CDR3 bases: TGCAGCGTTGAAGGGCGCGATACAGTGATACCTAACTATGGCTACACCTTC. Protein sequence: CSVEGRDTVIPNYGYTF.

The gene calls are TRBV14 and TRBJ1-2; 8 bases fit TRBD1. The germline V gene encodes CDR1 SGHDN and CDR2 FVKESK. The length of the CDR3 is 18 residues. Losses at the gene ends were 4 bases for V and 4 bases for J; bases not matched to a gene: 17. This CDR3 is CASSPGDRGGQTGYGYTF. CDR3 DNA sequence: TGTGCCAGCAGCCCGGGAGACAGGGGAGGTCAAACTGGCTATGGCTACACCTTC.

V is TRBV11-1 and J is TRBJ2-7; 7 bases agree with TRBD2. The germline gives CDR1 SGHAT, CDR2 FQDESV (reference sequence). The junction had 7 bases not matched to a gene; V was cut back by 5 bases and J by 3 bases. CDR3 length: 14 amino acids. This CDR3 is CASSAGTTYYEQYF. The CDR3 DNA reads as TGTGCCAGCAGCGCCGGGACTACCTACTACGAGCAGTACTTC.

The genes are TRBV4-3 and TRBJ1-2; D is unresolved. V was trimmed by 3 bases and J by 8 bases, leaving 16 bases between them. Germline CDR1 reads LGHNA; CDR2 reads YSLEER. The CDR3 sequence is 14 residues long. As DNA, the CDR3 is TGCGCCAGCAGCCAGGCCCGGGCCCGCGGGGGCTACACCTTC. As protein: CASSQARARGGYTF.

The V and J genes are TRBV27 and TRBJ1-2, with 8 bases fitting TRBD1. CDR3 size: 13 residues. J lost 8 bases, V lost 8 bases, and 10 bases had no gene match. Germline values: CDR1 MNHEY, CDR2 SMNVEV (reference sequence). CDR3 bases: TGTGCCAGCGGCAGGGGGCCGCTCTGGGGCTACACCTTC. Translation: CASGRGPLWGYTF.